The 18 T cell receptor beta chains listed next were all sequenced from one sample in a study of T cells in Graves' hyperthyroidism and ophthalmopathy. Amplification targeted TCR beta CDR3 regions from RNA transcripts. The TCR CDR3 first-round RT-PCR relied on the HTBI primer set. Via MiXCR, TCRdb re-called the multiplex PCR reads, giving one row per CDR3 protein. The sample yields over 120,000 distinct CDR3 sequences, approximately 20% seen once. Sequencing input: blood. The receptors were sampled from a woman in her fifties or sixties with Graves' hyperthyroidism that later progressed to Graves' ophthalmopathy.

This CDR3 reads CASRGRNLGNEQFF. CDR3 coding DNA: TGTGCCAGCAGGGGCAGGAATTTGGGCAATGAGCAGTTCTTC. This chain uses TRBV6-1 with TRBJ2-1; D ambiguous. CDR3 size: 14 residues. The V gene's germline CDR1 is MNHNS and CDR2 SASEGT. The V end was cut by 6 bases, the J end by 6 bases, with 15 bases between.

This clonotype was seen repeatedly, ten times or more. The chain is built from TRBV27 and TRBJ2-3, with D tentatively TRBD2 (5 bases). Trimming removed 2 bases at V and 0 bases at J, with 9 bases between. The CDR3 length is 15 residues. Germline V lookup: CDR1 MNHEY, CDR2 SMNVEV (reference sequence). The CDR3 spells CASSLQRRSTDTQYF. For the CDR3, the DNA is TGTGCCAGCAGTTTACAGCGGAGAAGCACAGATACGCAGTATTTT.

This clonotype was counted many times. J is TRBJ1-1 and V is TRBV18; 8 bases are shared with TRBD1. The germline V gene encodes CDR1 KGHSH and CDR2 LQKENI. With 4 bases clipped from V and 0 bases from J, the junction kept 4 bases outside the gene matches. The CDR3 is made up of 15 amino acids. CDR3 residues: CASSRKTGVNTEAFF. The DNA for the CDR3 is TGTGCCAGCTCACGAAAGACAGGGGTGAACACTGAAGCTTTCTTT.

The CDR3 sequence is CASSGQEGAGGRTGELFF. CDR3 DNA sequence: TGTGCCAGCAGCGGACAGGAGGGCGCGGGAGGGCGCACCGGGGAGCTGTTTTTT. This sequence joins TRBV6-1 and TRBJ2-2; TRBD2 agrees at 9 bases. The germline V gene encodes CDR1 MNHNS and CDR2 SASEGT. The CDR3 has 18 residues. V lost 6 bases to trimming and J lost 4 bases; unmatched junction nucleotides: 15.

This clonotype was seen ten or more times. For the CDR3, the DNA is TGTGCCAGCAGTTTAGAAACAGGCCAAGCTTTCTTT. Its protein product is CASSLETGQAFF. The chain links TRBV28 to TRBJ1-1, with D possibly TRBD1 on 5 matching bases. CDR3 length: 12 residues. The V gene's germline CDR1 is MDHEN and CDR2 SYDVKM. V gave up 2 bases and J gave up 9 bases, with 10 bases separating them.

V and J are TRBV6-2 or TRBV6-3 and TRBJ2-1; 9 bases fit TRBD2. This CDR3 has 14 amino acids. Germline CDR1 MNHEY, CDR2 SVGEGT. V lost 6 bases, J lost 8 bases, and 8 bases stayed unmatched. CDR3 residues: CASSLAGEVDEQFF. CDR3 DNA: TGTGCCAGCAGCTTAGCGGGGGAAGTCGATGAGCAGTTCTTC.

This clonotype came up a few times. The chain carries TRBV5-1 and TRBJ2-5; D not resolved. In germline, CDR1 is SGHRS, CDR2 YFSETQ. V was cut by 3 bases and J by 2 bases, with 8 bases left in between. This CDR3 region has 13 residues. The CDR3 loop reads CASSWASQETQYF. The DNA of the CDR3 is TGCGCCAGCAGCTGGGCTTCTCAAGAGACCCAGTACTTC.

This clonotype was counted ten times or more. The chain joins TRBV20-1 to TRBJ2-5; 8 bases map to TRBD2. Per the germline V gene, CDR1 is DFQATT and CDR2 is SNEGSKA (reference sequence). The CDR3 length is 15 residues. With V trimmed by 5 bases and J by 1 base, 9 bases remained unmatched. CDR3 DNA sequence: TGCAGTGCTGGCGATCGGGGGGGGCGCCAAGAGACCCAGTACTTC. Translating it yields CSAGDRGGRQETQYF.

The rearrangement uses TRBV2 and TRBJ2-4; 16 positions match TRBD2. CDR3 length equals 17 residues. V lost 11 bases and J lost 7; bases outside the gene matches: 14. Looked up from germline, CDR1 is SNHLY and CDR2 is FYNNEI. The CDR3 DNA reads TGTGCCGGGGCCACCGGGACTAGCGGGAGGGCCACTAACATTCAGTACTTC. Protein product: CAGATGTSGRATNIQYF.

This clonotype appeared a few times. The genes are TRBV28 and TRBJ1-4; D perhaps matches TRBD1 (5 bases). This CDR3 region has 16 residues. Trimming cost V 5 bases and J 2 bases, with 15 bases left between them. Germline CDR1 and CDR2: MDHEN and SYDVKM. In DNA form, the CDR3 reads TGTGCCAGCAGTCCCGACAGATCCCGCACTAATGAAAAACTGTTTTTT. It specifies CASSPDRSRTNEKLFF.

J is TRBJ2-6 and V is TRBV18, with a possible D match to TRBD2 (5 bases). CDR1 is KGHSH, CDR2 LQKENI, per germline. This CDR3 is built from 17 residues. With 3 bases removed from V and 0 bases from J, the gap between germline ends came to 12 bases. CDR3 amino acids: CASSPRLASSGANVLTF. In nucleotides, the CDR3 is TGTGCCAGCTCACCCCGCCTAGCTAGCTCTGGGGCCAACGTCCTGACTTTC.

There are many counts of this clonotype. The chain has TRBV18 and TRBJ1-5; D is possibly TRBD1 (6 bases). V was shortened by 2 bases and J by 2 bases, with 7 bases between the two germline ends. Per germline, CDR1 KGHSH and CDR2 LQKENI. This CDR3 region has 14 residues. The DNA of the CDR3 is TGTGCCAGCTCACCAAACAGGGGCAATCAGCCCCAGCATTTT. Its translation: CASSPNRGNQPQHF. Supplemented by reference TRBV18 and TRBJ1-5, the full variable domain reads NAGVMQNPRHLVRRRGQEARLRCSPMKGHSHVYWYRQLPEEGLKFMVYLQKENIIDESGMPKERFSAEFPKEGPSILRIQQVVRGDSAAYFCASSPNRGNQPQHFGDGTRLSIL.

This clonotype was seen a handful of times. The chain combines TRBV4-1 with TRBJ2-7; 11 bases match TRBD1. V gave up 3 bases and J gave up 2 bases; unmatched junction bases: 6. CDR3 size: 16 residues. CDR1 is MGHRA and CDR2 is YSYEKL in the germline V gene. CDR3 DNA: TGCGCCAGCAGCCATTCTCCGGGACAGGGGGCCTACGAGCAGTACTTC. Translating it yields CASSHSPGQGAYEQYF.

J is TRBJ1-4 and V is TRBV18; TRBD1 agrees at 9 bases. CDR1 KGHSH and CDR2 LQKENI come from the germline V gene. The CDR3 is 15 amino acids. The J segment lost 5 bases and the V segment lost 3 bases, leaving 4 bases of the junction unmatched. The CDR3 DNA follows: TGTGCCAGCTCACCTATCGGGACAGGGAATGAAAAACTGTTTTTT. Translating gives CASSPIGTGNEKLFF.

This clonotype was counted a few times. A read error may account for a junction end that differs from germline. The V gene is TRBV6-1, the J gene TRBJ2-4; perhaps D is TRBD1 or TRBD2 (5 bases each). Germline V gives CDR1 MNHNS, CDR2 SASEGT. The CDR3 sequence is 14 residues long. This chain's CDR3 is CASSDAGRRNIQYF. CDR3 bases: TGTGCGAGCAGTGATGCAGGGAGAAGAAACATTCAGTACTTC.

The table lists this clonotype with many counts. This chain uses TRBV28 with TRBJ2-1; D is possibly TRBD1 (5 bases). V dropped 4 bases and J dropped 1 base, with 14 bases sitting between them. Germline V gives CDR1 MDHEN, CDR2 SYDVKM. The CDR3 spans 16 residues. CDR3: CASSWQGLQSYNEQFF. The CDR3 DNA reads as TGTGCCAGCAGTTGGCAGGGCCTCCAATCCTACAATGAGCAGTTCTTC.

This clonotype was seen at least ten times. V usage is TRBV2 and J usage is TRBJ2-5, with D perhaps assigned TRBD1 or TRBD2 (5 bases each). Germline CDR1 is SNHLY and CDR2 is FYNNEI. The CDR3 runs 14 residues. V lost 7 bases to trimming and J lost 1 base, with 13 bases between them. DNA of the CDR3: TGTGCCAGCATCAGACAGAGGGGCCAAGAGACCCAGTACTTC. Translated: CASIRQRGQETQYF.

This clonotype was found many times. CDR3 bases: TGTGCCAGCAGCCCCGACAGGAAGATGAACACTGAAGCTTTCTTT. Amino acids: CASSPDRKMNTEAFF. The V call is TRBV9, the J call TRBJ1-1; perhaps TRBD1 as D (6 bases). Germline V CDR1 and CDR2: SGDLS, YYNGEE. Trimming took off 4 bases at V and 0 bases at J, with 13 bases between the two ends. The CDR3 is 15 amino acids.